The 7 T cell receptor beta chains in this list originate from one sample, sequenced in a study of shared clonotypes between healthy human individuals. Assay: immunoSEQ multiplex PCR; the TCRdb copy retains only in-frame clones and omits some. The sample yields some 1.5 million clones, 96% seen once. Sequencing was carried out using naive CD4+ T cells sorted from blood. Noted subset: CD45RA+ positively selected. These TCRs come from a man aged 25-45 years in good health.

Notes on this clone: Sequence at one end of the junction differs from germline and may be a read error. Other DNA sequences within the sample encode an identical CDR3. The CDR3 loop is CASSLAGNSGANVLTF. The DNA for the CDR3 is TGCGCCAGCAGCTTGGCAGGGAACTCTGGGGCTAACGTCCTGACTTTC. The chain links TRBV5-1 to TRBJ2-6; possible D gene TRBD1, 5 bases. CDR1 and CDR2 (germline): SGHRS, YFSETQ. The CDR3 consists of 16 residues.

V is TRBV7-3 and J is TRBJ2-1; TRBD2 aligns across 7 bases. The CDR3 has 13 amino acids. The germline V gene encodes CDR1 SGHTA and CDR2 FQGTGA. V trimming: 5 bases; J trimming: 3 bases; junction bases outside the gene matches: 1. This CDR3 is CASSGGGYNEQFF. The CDR3 DNA reads TGTGCCAGCAGCGGCGGGGGCTACAATGAGCAGTTCTTC. The full variable domain, in which reference TRBV7-3 and TRBJ2-1 provide the parts outside the CDR3, is GAGVSQTPSNKVTEKGKYVELRCDPISGHTALYWYRQSLGQGPEFLIYFQGTGAADDSGLPNDRFFAVRPEGSVSTLKIQRTERGDSAVYLCASSGGGYNEQFFGPGTRLTVL.

V is TRBV2 and J is TRBJ1-5; D uncertain. CDR1 and CDR2 from the germline V gene are SNHLY and FYNNEI. This CDR3 region has 12 residues. The ends were cut back, 7 bases at V and 0 bases at J, with 4 bases in the middle. CDR3 bases: TGTGCCAGCACCACTAGCAATCAGCCCCAGCATTTT. Its protein product is CASTTSNQPQHF.

The rearrangement joins TRBV2 to TRBJ2-5, with D unresolved. The CDR3 has 13 residues. Germline loops: CDR1 SNHLY, CDR2 FYNNEI. With 5 bases removed from V and 1 base from J, the gap between germline ends came to 8 bases. The CDR3 reads CASSTTVQETQYF. CDR3 nucleotides: TGTGCCAGCAGTACGACCGTCCAAGAGACCCAGTACTTC.

V is TRBV28 and J is TRBJ1-5; 8 nucleotides line up with TRBD1. The CDR3 sequence is 15 residues long. Germline V lookup: CDR1 MDHEN, CDR2 SYDVKM. The V gene end was trimmed by 10 bases and the J gene end by 4 bases; junction bases not matched to a gene: 12. The CDR3 DNA reads TGTGCCATCGTGGGTTCGGGACAGGCAAATCAGCCCCAGCATTTT. Translated: CAIVGSGQANQPQHF.

The V call is TRBV28, the J call TRBJ2-5; no definite D call. The CDR3 consists of 13 residues. Germline CDR1 MDHEN, CDR2 SYDVKM. V was trimmed by 2 bases and J by 4 bases, leaving 8 bases between them. CDR3 amino acids: CASSLRQPETQYF. CDR3 sequence (DNA): TGTGCCAGCAGTTTAAGGCAGCCAGAGACCCAGTACTTC.

The chain is built from TRBV21-1 and TRBJ1-5. TRBV21-1 is marked as a pseudogene. The CDR3 runs 15 residues. The CDR3 DNA is TGTGCCAGCAGCAAAAGAATGGCAGAGCATCAGCCCCAGCATTTT. It encodes CASSKRMAEHQPQHF.